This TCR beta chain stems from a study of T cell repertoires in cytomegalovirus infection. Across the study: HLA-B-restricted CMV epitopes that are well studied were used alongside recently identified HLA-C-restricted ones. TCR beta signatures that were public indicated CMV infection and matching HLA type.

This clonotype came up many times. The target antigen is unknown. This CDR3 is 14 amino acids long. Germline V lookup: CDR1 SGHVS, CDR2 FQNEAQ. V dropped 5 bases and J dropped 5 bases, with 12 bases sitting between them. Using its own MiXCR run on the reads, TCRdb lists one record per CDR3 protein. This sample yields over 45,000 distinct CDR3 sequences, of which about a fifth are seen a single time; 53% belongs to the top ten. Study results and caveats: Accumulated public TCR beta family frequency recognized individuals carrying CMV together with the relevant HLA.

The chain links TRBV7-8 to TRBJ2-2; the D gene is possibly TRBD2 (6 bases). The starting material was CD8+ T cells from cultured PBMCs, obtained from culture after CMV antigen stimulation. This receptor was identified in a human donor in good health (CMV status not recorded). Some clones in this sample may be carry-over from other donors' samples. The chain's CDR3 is CASSPNSGTGELFF. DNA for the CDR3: TGTGCCAGCAGCCCCAATAGCGGAACCGGGGAGCTGTTTTTT.